This T cell receptor (beta chain) is from a study of identifying expanded T cells in peripheral blood. The germline CDR1 and CDR2 sequences are MNHNS and SASEGT. V lost 1 base and J lost 5; bases outside the gene matches: 6. CDR3 size: 16 residues. TCRdb's table, derived via immunoSEQ multiplex PCR, lists solely in-frame clones and lacks some. The sample lists tens of thousands of clones, nearly 90% seen once, with under 6.5% in the top ten. The chain joins TRBV6-1 to TRBJ2-1, with TRBD2 matching 9 bases. The TCR was taken from a person between 18 and 69 years old in good health. The sequencing input was blood. CDR3: CASSEVLSSGDNEQFF. In DNA form, the CDR3 reads TGTGCCAGCAGTGAAGTTTTGTCTAGCGGGGACAATGAGCAGTTCTTC.